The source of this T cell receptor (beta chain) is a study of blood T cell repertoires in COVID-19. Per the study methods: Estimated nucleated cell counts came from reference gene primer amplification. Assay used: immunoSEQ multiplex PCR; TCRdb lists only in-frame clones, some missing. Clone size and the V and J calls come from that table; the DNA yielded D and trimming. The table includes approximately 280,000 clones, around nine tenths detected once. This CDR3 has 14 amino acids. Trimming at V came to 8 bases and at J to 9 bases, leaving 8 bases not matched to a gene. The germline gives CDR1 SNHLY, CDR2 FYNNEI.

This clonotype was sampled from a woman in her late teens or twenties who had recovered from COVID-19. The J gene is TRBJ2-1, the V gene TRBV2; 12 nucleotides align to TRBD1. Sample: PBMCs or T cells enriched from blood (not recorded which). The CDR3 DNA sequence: TGTGCCAGCTGTAGGCGGGACAGGGGGCTTGAGCAGTTCTTC. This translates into CASCRRDRGLEQFF.